Listed below are T cell receptor beta chains from one sample, sequenced in a study of CD8 T cells in Susac syndrome. In TCRdb, the immunoSEQ multiplex PCR reads were re-called with MiXCR into one record per CDR3 protein. The table lists about 140,000 distinct CDR3 sequences, roughly 95% of them singletons, with approximately 0.08% in the top ten. What was sequenced was CD4+ T cells from PBMCs. These receptors were obtained from a human donor in good health. Each CDR3 is given with its conserved first and last residue. A D gene is named only where the DNA matches it firmly. The size field is filled for only some rows; it gives once, few, many or a size class.

j_call,v_call,d_call,clone_size,cdr3_nt,cdr3_aa
TRBJ2-2,TRBV19,NA,once,TGTGCCAGTAATTTAGACACCGCGGGTGCCGGGGAGCTGTTTTTT,CASNLDTAGAGELFF
TRBJ2-7,TRBV19,TRBD2,NA,TGTGCCAGTAGTATGAAGCTAGCGGGAGGGTCCTACGAGCAGTACTTC,CASSMKLAGGSYEQYF
TRBJ2-4,TRBV5-1,NA,NA,TGCGCCAGCAGCTTGGATCCAGCGACAAACATTCAGTACTTC,CASSLDPATNIQYF
TRBJ1-4,TRBV30,NA,NA,TGTGCCTGGAGAAAAGCTTCCCTCGGGGAAAAACTGTTTTTT,CAWRKASLGEKLFF
TRBJ2-7,TRBV10-3,TRBD2,NA,TGTGCCATCGCCCCCGGGACTAGAGACGAGCAGTACTTC,CAIAPGTRDEQYF
TRBJ2-4,TRBV2,NA,NA,TGTGCCAGCAGTGAAGTCTATCCAGGCAAAAACATTCAGTACTTC,CASSEVYPGKNIQYF
TRBJ2-3,TRBV6-2/TRBV6-3,TRBD2,once,TGTGCCAGCAGGACACCCGGAGCGGGAAACACAGATACGCAGTATTTT,CASRTPGAGNTDTQYF
TRBJ2-1,TRBV28,TRBD2,NA,TGTGCCAGCAGCTCCGGGACTAGAGGATCGCAGTTCTTC,CASSSGTRGSQFF
TRBJ1-5,TRBV30,NA,once,TGTGCCTGGAGTATCAGGGACAATCAGCCCCAGCATTTT,CAWSIRDNQPQHF
TRBJ2-3,TRBV19,NA,NA,TGTGCCAGTAGTACAGGGATTTTATCAGATACGCAGTATTTT,CASSTGILSDTQYF
TRBJ1-1,TRBV6-6,NA,NA,TGTGCCAGCACCGCCCCGGGACCTAATGTTGAAGCTTTCTTT,CASTAPGPNVEAFF
TRBJ2-6,TRBV2,NA,NA,TGTGCCAGCAGCCGAGACAGCTCTGGGGCCAACGTCCTGACTTTC,CASSRDSSGANVLTF
TRBJ1-6,TRBV5-4,NA,NA,TGTGCCAGCAGCCTACAGGGTGGTCCTTCACCCCTCCACTTT,CASSLQGGPSPLHF
TRBJ2-5,TRBV9,NA,NA,TGTGCCAGCGGCCGAGGGGAGACCCAGTACTTC,CASGRGETQYF
TRBJ1-5,TRBV20-1,NA,NA,TGCAGTGCTCCTCCGGGACGACATAGCAATCAGCCCCAGCATTTT,CSAPPGRHSNQPQHF
TRBJ1-5,TRBV20-1,NA,NA,TGCAGTGCTAGAGCCTCCAGGGGTTGGAATCAGCCCCAGCATTTT,CSARASRGWNQPQHF
TRBJ2-3,TRBV27,NA,NA,TGTGCCAGCAGTTTAGGAAATACGCAGTATTTT,CASSLGNTQYF
TRBJ2-7,TRBV28,TRBD1,NA,TGTGCCAGCACCCTAGGAGCTTGGGGCGGGGGACAGGGAGAGCGGGAGCAGTACTTC,CASTLGAWGGGQGEREQYF
TRBJ2-1,TRBV13,TRBD2,NA,TGTGCCAGCAGCTTATACGGACGTGGACTAGCGGGAGGAAAAGGGTACAATGAGCAGTTCTTC,CASSLYGRGLAGGKGYNEQFF
TRBJ2-1,TRBV5-1,NA,NA,TGCGCCAGCAGTAAAGGGTTACTCGGGAATGAGCAGTTCTTC,CASSKGLLGNEQFF
TRBJ2-4,TRBV12-3/TRBV12-4,NA,NA,TGTGCCAGCAGTTTATGGTTGGGGGGACTAGCCAAAAACATTCAGTACTTC,CASSLWLGGLAKNIQYF
TRBJ2-5,TRBV20-1,NA,NA,TGCAGTGCTAGCAGGGTTCAAGAGACCCAGTACTTC,CSASRVQETQYF